The present T cell receptor (beta chain) was sequenced within a study of cytomegalovirus exposure and HLA in healthy donors. Turning to the study itself: The same platform as the approximately 700 first-cohort repertoires was used for the 95 to 150 validation repertoires, a later analysis reported.

Of note for this clone: What it binds is not known.

The ends lost 6 bases at V and 1 base at J; junction bases unmatched: 5. The CDR3 is 14 residues long. The V gene's germline CDR1 is SNHLY and CDR2 FYNNEI. The donors formed part of the roughly 120-subject validation cohort, distinct from the approximately 670-subject first cohort. The table came from immunoSEQ multiplex PCR; TCRdb's copy has only in-frame clones and leaves some out. Of 120,000 to 150,000 clones in the sample, 87% were seen once. Study outcomes and limitations: Through in vitro validation, a few CMV-associated chains were shown to be specific for CMV antigens. A list of 150 or so TCR beta chains associated with cytomegalovirus was given.

Sequences were obtained from PBMCs. The chain has TRBV2 and TRBJ1-1; 7 bases are shared with TRBD1. The TCR comes from a man aged 18 to 29 in good health and CMV-seropositive. CDR3 DNA: TGTGCCAGCAGCCCCCAGGGGGGGAACACTGAAGCTTTCTTT. This translates into CASSPQGGNTEAFF.